These 2 T cell receptor beta chains were all obtained from the same sample, sequenced in a study of Ad26.COV2.S vaccination and SARS-CoV-2 variants. This sample's treatment: over 15 received Ad26.COV2.S at low or high dose, single or two shots; a few received placebo; per-sample allocation not given. Repertoires come from day 63 after the first vaccine or placebo injection. TCRdb keeps only in-frame clones here, not all; method: immunoSEQ multiplex PCR. The table includes roughly 350,000 clones, 80% to 90% detected once. Sequences were derived from peripheral blood, sampled in a trial of Ad26.COV2.S vaccine versus placebo. The receptors stem from a person between 18 and 59 years old who received the Ad26.COV2.S COVID-19 vaccine or a placebo.

The V and J genes are TRBV28 and TRBJ1-1; perhaps TRBD1 as D (5 bases). Germline values: CDR1 MDHEN, CDR2 SYDVKM. This CDR3 region has 15 residues. The V gene lost 2 bases and the J gene lost 0 bases, with 10 bases spanning the gap. The CDR3 region has the DNA TGTGCCAGCAGTTTACTCCCAGGGCTGAACACTGAAGCTTTCTTT. This encodes CASSLLPGLNTEAFF.

This CDR3 reads CASSLGSTYEQYF. In DNA, the CDR3 is TGCGCCAGCAGCTTGGGTAGCACCTACGAGCAGTACTTC. The J gene is TRBJ2-7, the V gene TRBV5-1, with unresolved D. Trimming cost V 0 bases and J 2 bases, with 6 bases left between them. This CDR3 has 13 residues. Germline V gives CDR1 SGHRS, CDR2 YFSETQ.